Given below is one TCR beta chain in context. Assay: immunoSEQ multiplex PCR; the TCRdb copy retains only in-frame clones and omits some. The sample carries more than 90,000 clones, approximately 96% recorded once. This sample is part of a study of technical replicates of blood from a few donors. V dropped 0 bases and J dropped 4 bases, with 10 bases sitting between them. There are 14 residues in the CDR3. In germline, CDR1 is KGHSH, CDR2 LQKENI. Sequenced sample: T cells isolated from PBMCs. This chain links TRBV18 with TRBJ2-7; D is possibly TRBD1 (5 bases). The TCR comes from a human donor in good health. The CDR3: CASSPPGAPYEQYF. The CDR3 DNA sequence: TGTGCCAGCTCACCACCAGGGGCCCCGTACGAGCAGTACTTC.